Each of the 9 T cell receptor beta chains below was sequenced from the same sample in a study of cytomegalovirus exposure and HLA in healthy donors. Vbeta (60) and Jbeta (13) primers were used in the PCR. Only in-frame clones appear in the TCRdb table, and some are missing; sequencing was by immunoSEQ multiplex PCR. The sample yields 130,000 or so clones, around 10% seen once. The specimen was PBMCs. These TCRs come from a middle-aged woman in good health and CMV-seropositive.

This clone was counted between two and nine times. The chain has TRBV29-1 and TRBJ2-1, with D hard to call. Between the trimmed V and J ends, which lost 8 bases and 4 bases, there was a span of 12 bases. The CDR3 runs to 12 residues. Germline V lookup: CDR1 SQVTM, CDR2 ANQGSEA. The CDR3 loop reads CSPFSVYNEQFF. DNA of the CDR3: TGCAGCCCCTTCTCTGTTTACAATGAGCAGTTCTTC.

This clone appeared a few times. The chain joins TRBV6-1 to TRBJ1-1; the D gene is possibly TRBD1 (6 bases). The CDR3 loop spans 14 amino acids. Trimming left V 7 bases short and J 0 bases short, with 12 bases between. Germline CDR1 reads MNHNS; CDR2 reads SASEGT. CDR3 residues: CASIPRGVNTEAFF. Here the CDR3 DNA reads TGTGCCAGCATCCCCAGGGGAGTGAACACTGAAGCTTTCTTT.

The rearrangement uses TRBV13 and TRBJ2-1, with 8 bases identical to TRBD2. This CDR3 contains 14 residues. V shed 3 bases and J 4 bases; nucleotides not matched to a gene: 2. Germline CDR1 is PRHDT and CDR2 is FYEKMQ (reference sequence). The CDR3 reads CASSFSGVYNEQFF. The CDR3 nucleotides are TGTGCCAGCAGCTTTAGCGGGGTGTACAATGAGCAGTTCTTC. The full variable domain, its missing parts supplied by reference TRBV13 and TRBJ2-1, is AAGVIQSPRHLIKEKRETATLKCYPIPRHDTVYWYQQGPGQDPQFLISFYEKMQSDKGSIPDRFSAQQFSDYHSELNMSSLELGDSALYFCASSFSGVYNEQFFGPGTRLTVL.

In this sample, this clone turned up a few times. This chain connects TRBV9 to TRBJ2-1; 7 nucleotides agree with TRBD1. Per germline, CDR1 SGDLS and CDR2 YYNGEE. The CDR3 is 14 amino acids. V was pared by 3 bases and J by 6 bases, with 6 bases of the junction left unmatched. CDR3 sequence (DNA): TGTGCCAGCAGCGCCCGGGACAGTTCCAATGAGCAGTTCTTC. It specifies CASSARDSSNEQFF.

CDR3 amino acids: CASSAGLGGNQPQHF. The CDR3 DNA sequence: TGTGCCAGCAGTGCAGGATTAGGTGGCAATCAGCCCCAGCATTTT. This chain uses TRBV2 with TRBJ1-5; D not certain. The germline V gene has CDR1 SNHLY and CDR2 FYNNEI. V was pared by 4 bases and J by 2 bases, with 12 bases between. The CDR3 loop spans 15 amino acids.

This clone has a handful of counts. The chain has TRBV5-6 and TRBJ2-3, with 9 bases that match TRBD2. The CDR3 loop spans 16 amino acids. Germline trimming cut 3 bases from V and 0 bases from J; bases unmatched to any gene: 5. The V gene's germline CDR1 is SGHDT and CDR2 YYEEEE. The CDR3 bases are TGTGCCAGCAGCTGGACCGGACTAGCGAGCACAGATACGCAGTATTTT. It specifies CASSWTGLASTDTQYF.

This clone was observed a few times. The chain recombines TRBV11-3 with TRBJ1-1; 7 bases are shared with TRBD1. The V segment lost 3 bases and the J segment 0 bases; nucleotides outside the gene matches: 4. Germline V CDR1 and CDR2: SGHNT, YENEEA. The CDR3 is 15 amino acids. CDR3 sequence: CASSFPGTVNTEAFF. For the CDR3, the DNA is TGTGCCAGCAGCTTCCCCGGGACAGTGAACACTGAAGCTTTCTTT.

The V call is TRBV5-6, the J call TRBJ1-4, with a weak D call TRBD1 (5 bases). CDR1 is SGHDT and CDR2 is YYEEEE in the germline V gene. The CDR3 length is 15 residues. Trimming removed 3 bases from V and 1 base from J, with 10 bases in between. In DNA, the CDR3 is TGTGCCAGCAGCTCAGGGTACGGAACTAATGAAAAACTGTTTTTT. It encodes CASSSGYGTNEKLFF.

The chain combines TRBV7-2 with TRBJ1-5, with D hard to call. Trimming took off 5 bases at V and 8 bases at J, with 16 bases between the two ends. The germline V gene encodes CDR1 SGHTA and CDR2 FQGNSA. The CDR3 contains 14 residues. The CDR3 here is CASSPYSEAKPQHF. Here the CDR3 DNA reads TGTGCCAGCAGCCCGTACTCCGAGGCGAAGCCCCAGCATTTT.